This TCR beta chain appears in the sequencing data of a study of post-analysis software for immune sequencing data. Whole-study context: Disease trajectories encompassed relapsing-remitting, secondary progressive and progressive-relapsing multiple sclerosis.

Notes on this clonotype: Its antigen is not known.

Sequencing libraries made from TCR beta cDNA carried unique molecular identifiers. The yield from approximately 1 to 10 million T cells was 500,000 or so cDNA molecules in total. MiXCR, run by TCRdb on the PCR reads, gives a single entry per CDR3 protein. The table includes roughly 800,000 distinct CDR3 sequences, 46% detected once. General study results and limits: Significantly decreased normalized Chao1 diversity was recorded for multiple sclerosis patients relative to controls. Samples prepared in the same batch strongly co-clustered by F measure. Higher frequency in patients than in controls was seen for about five TRBV segments, with TRBV5-6, TRBV5-1 and TRBV20-1 among them.

The CDR3 runs 20 residues. Germline V lookup: CDR1 MDHEN, CDR2 SYDVKM. The junction had 17 bases not matched to a gene; V was cut back by 3 bases and J by 5 bases. This TCR was sampled from a girl aged 10-17 years with multiple sclerosis. The J gene is TRBJ2-5, the V gene TRBV28, with 14 bases lining up with TRBD2. Sequenced sample: blood. The CDR3 is CASSFPQTSGRAETEETQYF. In nucleotides, the CDR3 is TGTGCCAGCAGTTTCCCTCAGACTAGCGGGAGGGCTGAGACTGAGGAGACCCAGTACTTC. Looking up the rest from reference TRBV28 and TRBJ2-5 gives the full variable domain: DVKVTQSSRYLVKRTGEKVFLECVQDMDHENMFWYRQDPGLGLRLIYFSYDVKMKEKGDIPEGYSVSREKKERFSLILESASTNQTSMYLCASSFPQTSGRAETEETQYFGPGTRLLVL.